This TCR beta chain is from a study of beta chain features in type 1 diabetes. In its sample, this clone was seen once. Its antigen is still unknown. Study conclusions and caveats: These data did not resolve whether HLA type affects TCRB rearrangement. A greater similarity of naive, central memory and Treg TCRB repertoires was seen among patients than among healthy donors. VDJ junctions from type 1 diabetes patients carried fewer insertions and larger deletions.

As every portion of the isolated RNA was reverse transcribed, the sequencing read expressed TCRB transcripts. The read count averaged roughly 4 million across naive, central memory and regulatory T cell samples. Using immunoSEQ multiplex PCR, the repertoire was profiled, and TCRdb retains in-frame clones only, with some absent. The data hold around 430,000 clones, with approximately 30% observed a single time. The sequence derives from a man between 18 and 29 years old in good health. The specimen was naive CD4+ T cells from blood.

The CDR3 bases are TGTGCCAGCAGCTTGGAACGGAGCTATGGCTACACCTTC. As protein: CASSLERSYGYTF. The V and J genes are TRBV5-6 and TRBJ1-2; no definite D call. The CDR3 is 13 amino acids. Trimming left V 0 bases short and J 4 bases short, with 7 bases between. CDR1 and CDR2 (germline): SGHDT, YYEEEE.